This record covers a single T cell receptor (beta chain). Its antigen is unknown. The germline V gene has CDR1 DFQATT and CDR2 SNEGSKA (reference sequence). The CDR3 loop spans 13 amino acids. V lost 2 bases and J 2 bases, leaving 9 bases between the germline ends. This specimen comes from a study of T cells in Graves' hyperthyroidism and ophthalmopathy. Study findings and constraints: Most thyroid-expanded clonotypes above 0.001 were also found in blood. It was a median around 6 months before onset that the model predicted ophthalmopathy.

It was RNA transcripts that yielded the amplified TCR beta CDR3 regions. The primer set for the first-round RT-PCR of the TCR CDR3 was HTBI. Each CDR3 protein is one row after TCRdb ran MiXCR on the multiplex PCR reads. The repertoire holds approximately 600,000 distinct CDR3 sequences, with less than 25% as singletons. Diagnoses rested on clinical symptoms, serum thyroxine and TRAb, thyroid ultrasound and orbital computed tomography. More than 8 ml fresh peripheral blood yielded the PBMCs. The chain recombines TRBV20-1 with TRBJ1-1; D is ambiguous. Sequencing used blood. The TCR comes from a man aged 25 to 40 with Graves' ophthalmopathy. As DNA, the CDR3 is TGCAGTGCTAGAATAACTTTCAACACTGAAGCTTTCTTT. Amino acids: CSARITFNTEAFF.